The 2 T cell receptor beta chains below were found in one sample sequenced in a study of Graves' ophthalmopathy and Graves' hyperthyroidism. Transcripts of RNA were the source for amplifying TCR beta CDR3 regions. An opening RT-PCR round employed HTBI primers and preceded a second-round multiplex PCR. TCRdb redid the calling of the multiplex PCR reads with MiXCR, one entry per CDR3 protein. The sample contains roughly 700,000 distinct CDR3 sequences, roughly two fifths of which appear only once. Sequencing input: peripheral blood. The origin of the receptors is an adult man with Graves' ophthalmopathy.

The chain links TRBV20-1 to TRBJ1-4; D is unresolved. Germline lookup yields CDR1 DFQATT and CDR2 SNEGSKA (reference sequence). The CDR3 covers 14 residues. In DNA, the CDR3 is TGCGTGGTAGTCGCGGGTGGATCTAATGAAAAACTGTTTTTT. Its protein product is CVVVAGGSNEKLFF.

In its sample, this clonotype was seen a few times. This chain uses TRBV25-1 with TRBJ2-2, with TRBD2 identical over 7 bases. The CDR3 has 15 amino acids. Germline CDR1 reads MGHDK; CDR2 reads SYGVNS. Trimming took 6 bases from V and 3 from J; bases not matched to a gene: 7. CDR3 nucleotide sequence: TGTGCCAGCAGCTCTCGGGCGGGGGACACCGGGGAGCTGTTTTTT. Its protein is CASSSRAGDTGELFF.